This T cell receptor (beta chain) was retrieved from a study of CD8 T cells in Susac syndrome. About the research overall: Sequencing included Susac syndrome patients, roughly six of them with active disease and roughly eight in remission.

V was trimmed by 0 bases and J by 0 bases, leaving 17 bases between them. This CDR3 has 17 amino acids. The germline V gene has CDR1 DFQATT and CDR2 SNEGSKA (reference sequence). Random-hexamer reverse transcription was applied to roughly 0.45 to 1 ug RNA. With immunoSEQ multiplex PCR, TCR beta CDR3 was amplified across 54 Vbeta and 13 Jbeta. One entry per CDR3 protein, called by TCRdb with MiXCR from the immunoSEQ multiplex PCR reads. The sample carries around 81,000 distinct CDR3 sequences, approximately 95% recorded once. This TCR was recovered from a human donor with Susac syndrome. The sequencing input was CD8+ T cells from PBMCs. The rearrangement joins TRBV20-1 to TRBJ1-2; D unresolved. The DNA for the CDR3 is TGCAGTGCTAGAGATCTGGACGACGAATGGACTAACTATGGCTACACCTTC. It translates to CSARDLDDEWTNYGYTF.